This entry features one TCR beta chain sequence. It lacks a known antigen. No base-level quality is on record; no much larger clone is a single base apart. The data originate from a study of Tregs in tolerant kidney transplant recipients (dated by TCRdb to the late 2010s). For context, the study as a whole: Before combined kidney and bone marrow transplantation, this study identified donor-specific regulatory T cells using TCRbeta sequencing and then followed those same cells after transplant.

For TCRbeta CDR3 sequencing, genomic DNA from the sorted cells was extracted using the QIAGEN DNeasy Blood and Tissue Kit. Through immunoSEQ, high-throughput TCRbeta CDR3 sequencing was done commercially, including PCR amplification with internal controls and bias correction. Regarding the original processing steps: Unique productive TCRbeta sequences were defined by CDR3 nucleotide sequence where primers matched, and otherwise by CDR3 amino acid sequence together with Vbeta and Jbeta genes. As a correction for sorting error, sequences shared between sorted populations at a frequency ratio of 2:1 or less were discarded, and the remaining shared sequences were assigned to the higher population. A sequence counted as donor-reactive if, in CFSE-low cells, the sequence had a frequency of at least 0.01% and was expanded at least 5-fold compared with unstimulated cells. Jensen-Shannon divergence calculated on the top 100 TCRbeta sequences ranked by frequency was used to measure repertoire divergence. For any sample with multiple sequencing runs, sorting error was corrected in each run separately before the runs were pooled. TCRdb took this table from immuneACCESS and kept in-frame rearrangements with V and J called. Such tables lack part of the clones; where checked against another copy, unresolved V genes explain under half of the gap, and the rest is unexplained. V, J and clone size derive from that table, while D and trimming were established from the DNA sequence. In this sample the table shows about 52,000 clones, about 90% of which occur a single time. Around 15% of the sample is in the top ten clones.

Results and caveats for the whole study, not just this receptor: Because the PCR primers were changed over time for some patients, nucleotide-level comparison could not be performed across the samples from those patients. In tolerant patients, the expansion of donor-specific Tregs was greater than global Treg expansion, suggesting that the expansion was antigen-driven rather than nonspecific. The study was constrained by small patient numbers, and validation of the findings is required in larger populations and under other immunosuppression protocols. The most biologically relevant and donor-specific TCRbeta repertoire appeared to be identified by expanding Tregs with activated donor B cells. Biological reproducibility was not directly assessed, although technical replication error appeared to be minimal.

The transplants used related donors along with nonmyeloablative bone marrow transplantation, and in the human trials mixed chimerism was transient. Thawed PBMCs were FACS-sorted into unstimulated Tregs (CD4+CD25+CD127-), CD4+ non-Tregs (CD4+CD25-), CD4 cells and CD8 cells. Patients were a few combined kidney and bone marrow transplant recipients from the ITN036ST trial, and only these trial subjects had samples available. Healthy control blood was processed by Ficoll density gradient to PBMCs and cryopreserved; patient PBMCs were collected before and after transplant. Inclusive of the bounding cysteine and phenylalanine, the CDR3 is 15 residues long. The entry retains the CDR3 DNA only, 45 bases that are in frame from base 1. After removal of 5 bases from V and 4 bases from J, the junction retains 8 bases not matched to a gene. The germline V gene supplies CDR1 SGHVS and CDR2 FQNEAQ.

The V and J genes are TRBV7-8 and TRBJ2-7; 10 middle bases align to TRBD1. This receptor was obtained from a human patient who received a combined kidney and bone marrow transplant. Because of the transplant, the T cells may be the graft donor's rather than the patient's own. Sequenced material: CD8+ T cells from blood (PBMCs), taken 24 months after the transplant. The CDR3 region has the sequence CASSIGQGVRYEQYF. The DNA reads TGTGCCAGCAGCATTGGACAGGGGGTTCGGTACGAGCAGTACTTC. The full variable domain, completed from the reference TRBV7-8 and TRBJ2-7 proteins outside the CDR3, reads GAGVSQSPRYKVAKRGQDVALRCDPISGHVSLFWYQQALGQGPEFLTYFQNEAQLDKSGLPSDRFFAERPEGSVSTLKIQRTQQEDSAVYLCASSIGQGVRYEQYFGPGTRLTVT.